Listed here is a single TCR beta chain. These data belong to a study of cytomegalovirus exposure and HLA in healthy donors. PCR amplification relied on 60 Vbeta primers (plus 13 Jbeta primers). TCRdb keeps only in-frame clones here, not all; method: immunoSEQ multiplex PCR. The repertoire consists of just over 70,000 clones, with about 67% occurring once and the leading ten covering over 10%. The clonotype was recovered from a human donor in good health. What was sequenced was PBMCs.

CDR3 protein: CASSRGGGTEAFF. The DNA for the CDR3 is TGTGCCAGCAGCCGAGGGGGGGGAACTGAAGCTTTCTTT. The chain recombines TRBV6-5 with TRBJ1-1; TRBD1 is a possible D gene (6 bases). The ends were cut back, 6 bases at V and 5 bases at J, with 13 bases in the middle. The CDR3 runs to 13 residues. Looked up from germline, CDR1 is MNHEY and CDR2 is SVGAGI.